Described below is a single T cell receptor beta chain sequence and its context. The target antigen is unknown. Sequencing was performed with immunoSEQ multiplex PCR; in TCRdb, only in-frame clones are kept and a portion is missing. The table includes 30,000 to 40,000 clones, approximately 80% detected once. This sample was taken from a study of T cells in localized non-small cell lung cancer. Study findings and constraints: Median approximately 58 top-100 tumor clones were shared with paired adjacent lung. Prolonged overall survival went with higher T cell density in the blood.

Trimming cost V 2 bases and J 5 bases; bases outside gene matches: 8. CDR3 length equals 15 residues. Germline-derived CDR1 and CDR2 are WNHNN and SYGVQD (reference sequence). The sample here was peripheral blood, taken before any cancer treatment. The J gene is TRBJ2-7, the V gene TRBV10-1, with 8 bases that match TRBD2. This sequence originates from a male donor at least 60 years old with stage III squamous cell lung carcinoma. The CDR3 reads CASSEAGRALDEQYF. The CDR3 coding sequence is TGCGCCAGCAGTGAGGCCGGGAGGGCTCTCGACGAGCAGTACTTC.